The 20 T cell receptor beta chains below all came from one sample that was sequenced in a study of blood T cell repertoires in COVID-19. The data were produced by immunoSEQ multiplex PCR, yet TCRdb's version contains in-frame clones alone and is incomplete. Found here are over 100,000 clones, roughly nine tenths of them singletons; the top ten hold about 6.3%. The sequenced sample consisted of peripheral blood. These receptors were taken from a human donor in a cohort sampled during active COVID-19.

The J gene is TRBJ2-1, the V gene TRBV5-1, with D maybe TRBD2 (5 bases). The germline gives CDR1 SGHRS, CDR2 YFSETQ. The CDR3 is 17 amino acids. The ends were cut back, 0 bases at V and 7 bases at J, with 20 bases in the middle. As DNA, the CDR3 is TGCGCCAGCAGCTTGGCGGCCGTCGGGAACTCGGCAAATGAGCAGTTCTTC. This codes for CASSLAAVGNSANEQFF.

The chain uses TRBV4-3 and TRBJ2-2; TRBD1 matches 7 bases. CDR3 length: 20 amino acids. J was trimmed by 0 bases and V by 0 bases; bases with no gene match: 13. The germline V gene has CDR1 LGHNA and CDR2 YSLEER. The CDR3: CASSQDWAPGQYTNTGELFF. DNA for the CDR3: TGCGCCAGCAGCCAAGATTGGGCTCCGGGACAGTATACGAACACCGGGGAGCTGTTTTTT.

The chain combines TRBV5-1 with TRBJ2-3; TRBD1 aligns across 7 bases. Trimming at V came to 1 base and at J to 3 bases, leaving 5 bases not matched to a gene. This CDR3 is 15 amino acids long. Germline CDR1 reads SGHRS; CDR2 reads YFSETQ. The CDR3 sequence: CASSLTLTGTDTQYF. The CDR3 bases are TGCGCCAGCAGCTTGACCCTGACAGGGACAGATACGCAGTATTTT. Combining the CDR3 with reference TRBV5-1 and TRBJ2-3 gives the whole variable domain KAGVTQTPRYLIKTRGQQVTLSCSPISGHRSVSWYQQTPGQGLQFLFEYFSETQRNKGNFPGRFSGRQFSNSRSEMNVSTLELGDSALYLCASSLTLTGTDTQYFGPGTRLTVL.

The CDR3 coding sequence is TGTGCCAGCTACAGCGGACCCTACGAGCAGTACTTC. Translated, it gives CASYSGPYEQYF. The chain combines TRBV6-5 with TRBJ2-7, with a possible D match to TRBD2 (5 bases). This CDR3 has 12 residues. Germline CDR1 and CDR2: MNHEY and SVGAGI. V was pared by 8 bases and J by 2 bases, with 10 bases between.

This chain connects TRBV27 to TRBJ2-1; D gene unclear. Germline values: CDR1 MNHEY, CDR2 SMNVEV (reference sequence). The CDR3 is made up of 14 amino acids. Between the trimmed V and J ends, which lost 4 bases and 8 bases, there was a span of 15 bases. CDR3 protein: CASSSMAQFHEQFF. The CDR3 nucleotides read TGTGCCAGCAGTTCCATGGCACAGTTCCATGAGCAGTTCTTC.

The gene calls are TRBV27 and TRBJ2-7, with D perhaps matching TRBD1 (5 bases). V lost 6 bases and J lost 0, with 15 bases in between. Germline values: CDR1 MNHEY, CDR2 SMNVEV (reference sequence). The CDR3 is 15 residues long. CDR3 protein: CASRDRGTPSYEQYF. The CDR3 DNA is TGTGCCAGCAGAGATAGGGGAACTCCCTCCTACGAGCAGTACTTC.

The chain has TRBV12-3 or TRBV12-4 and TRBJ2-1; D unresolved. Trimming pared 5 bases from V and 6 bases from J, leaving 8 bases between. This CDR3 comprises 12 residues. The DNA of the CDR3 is TGTGCCAGCAGTCATACTACCAATGAGCAGTTCTTC. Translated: CASSHTTNEQFF.

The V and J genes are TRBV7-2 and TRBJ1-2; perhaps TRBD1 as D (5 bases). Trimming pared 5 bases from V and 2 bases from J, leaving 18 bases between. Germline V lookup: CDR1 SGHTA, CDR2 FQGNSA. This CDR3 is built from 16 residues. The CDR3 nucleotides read TGTGCCAGCAGCGCCCAGCAGGGCCCCTACAACTATGGCTACACCTTC. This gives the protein CASSAQQGPYNYGYTF.

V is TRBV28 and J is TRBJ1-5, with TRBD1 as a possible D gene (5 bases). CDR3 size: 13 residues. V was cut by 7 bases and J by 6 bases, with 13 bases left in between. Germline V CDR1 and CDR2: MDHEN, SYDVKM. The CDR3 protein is CASTRLGGQPQHF. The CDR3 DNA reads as TGTGCCAGCACCCGGTTGGGGGGTCAGCCCCAGCATTTT.

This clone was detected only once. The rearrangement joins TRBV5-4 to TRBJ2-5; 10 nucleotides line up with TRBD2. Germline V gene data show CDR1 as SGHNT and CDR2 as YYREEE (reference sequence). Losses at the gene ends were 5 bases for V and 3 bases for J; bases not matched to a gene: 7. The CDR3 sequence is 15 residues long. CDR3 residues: CASSISGRREETQYF. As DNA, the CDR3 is TGTGCCAGCAGTATTAGCGGGAGGCGAGAAGAGACCCAGTACTTC.

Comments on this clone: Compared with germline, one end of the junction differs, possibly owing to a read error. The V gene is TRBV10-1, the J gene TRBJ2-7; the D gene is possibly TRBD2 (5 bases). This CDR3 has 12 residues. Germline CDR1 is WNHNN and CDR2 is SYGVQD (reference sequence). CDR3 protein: CASSGCERTGNF. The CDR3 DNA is TGCGCCAGCAGTGGGTGCGAGAGGACGGGGAACTTC.

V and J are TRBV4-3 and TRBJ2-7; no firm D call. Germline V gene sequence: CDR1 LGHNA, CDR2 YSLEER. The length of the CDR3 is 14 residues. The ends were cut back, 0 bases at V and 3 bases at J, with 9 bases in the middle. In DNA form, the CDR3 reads TGCGCCAGCAGCCAAGACAGAAACCTCTACGAGCAGTACTTC. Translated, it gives CASSQDRNLYEQYF.

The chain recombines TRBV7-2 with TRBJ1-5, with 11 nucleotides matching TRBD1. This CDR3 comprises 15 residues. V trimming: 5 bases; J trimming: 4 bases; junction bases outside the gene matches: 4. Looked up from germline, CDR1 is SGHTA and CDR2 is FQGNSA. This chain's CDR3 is CASSLDRGRNQPQHF. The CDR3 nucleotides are TGTGCCAGCAGCCTGGACAGGGGGCGTAATCAGCCCCAGCATTTT.

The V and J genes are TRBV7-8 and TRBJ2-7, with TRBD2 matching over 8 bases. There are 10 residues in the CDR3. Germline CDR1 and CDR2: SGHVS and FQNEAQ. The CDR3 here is CAAGGNEQYF. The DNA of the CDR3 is TGTGCGGCGGGGGGCAACGAGCAGTACTTC.

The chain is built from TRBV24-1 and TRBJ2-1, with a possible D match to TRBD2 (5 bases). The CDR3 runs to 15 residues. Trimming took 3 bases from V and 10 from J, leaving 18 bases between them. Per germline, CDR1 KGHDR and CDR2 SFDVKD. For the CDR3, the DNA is TGTGCCACCAGTGATCCTCGGACCCCTACGGGAGAGCAGTTCTTC. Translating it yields CATSDPRTPTGEQFF.

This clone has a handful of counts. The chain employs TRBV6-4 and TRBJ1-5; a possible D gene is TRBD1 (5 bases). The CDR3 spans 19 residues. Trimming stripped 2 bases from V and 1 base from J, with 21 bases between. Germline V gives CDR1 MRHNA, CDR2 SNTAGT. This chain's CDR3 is CASSDRRVSDSRSNQPQHF. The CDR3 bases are TGTGCCAGCAGTGACAGAAGAGTTAGTGACAGTAGAAGCAATCAGCCCCAGCATTTT.

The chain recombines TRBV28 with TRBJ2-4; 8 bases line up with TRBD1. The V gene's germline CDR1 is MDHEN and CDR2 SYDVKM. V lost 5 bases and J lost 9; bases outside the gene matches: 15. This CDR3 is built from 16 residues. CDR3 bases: TGTGCCAGCAGTCAACGTACAGGGGGTCTCTCGGGCATTCAGTACTTC. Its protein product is CASSQRTGGLSGIQYF.

The CDR3, as DNA: TGTGCCAGCAGGCGACCGGGACAGGGGGGCGGCTACACCTTC. Translating it yields CASRRPGQGGGYTF. The V and J genes are TRBV7-2 and TRBJ1-2; 11 bases fit TRBD1. This CDR3 comprises 14 residues. Unmatched junction bases numbered 8, after V lost 6 bases and J lost 8 bases. CDR1 is SGHTA and CDR2 is FQGNSA in the germline V gene.

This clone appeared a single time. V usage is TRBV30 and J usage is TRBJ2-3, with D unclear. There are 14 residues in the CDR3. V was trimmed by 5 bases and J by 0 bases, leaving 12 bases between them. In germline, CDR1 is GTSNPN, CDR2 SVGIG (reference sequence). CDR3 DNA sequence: TGTGCCTGGGCTTTAGCTGCTAGCACAGATACGCAGTATTTT. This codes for CAWALAASTDTQYF.

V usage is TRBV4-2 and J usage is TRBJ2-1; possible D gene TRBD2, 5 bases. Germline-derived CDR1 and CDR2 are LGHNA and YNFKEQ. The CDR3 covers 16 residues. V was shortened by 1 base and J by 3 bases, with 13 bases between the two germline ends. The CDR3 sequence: CASSQGAAPDYNEQFF. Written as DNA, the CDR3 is TGTGCCAGCAGCCAAGGAGCGGCACCCGACTACAATGAGCAGTTCTTC.